This T cell receptor beta chain was obtained from a study of early T cells in non-severe SARS-CoV-2 infection. Study-wide results and caveats: CD4 and private specificities were missed by VDJdb matching, which favored anti-spike CD8 responses.

Each cDNA molecule carried a unique molecular identifier. TCRdb re-analysed the 5' RACE reads in MiXCR, keeping a single row per CDR3 protein. Of tens of thousands of distinct CDR3 sequences in the sample, 4.5% to 7.5% are singletons; the top ten hold more than 3%. Trimming at V came to 6 bases and at J to 4 bases, leaving 10 bases not matched to a gene. The CDR3 has 16 amino acids. With respect to this clonotype: Its specificity is not known.

This clonotype originated in an adult who was a healthcare worker with PCR-confirmed SARS-CoV-2 infection or an uninfected control (not recorded which). This chain uses TRBV12-3 or TRBV12-4 with TRBJ2-3; 10 bases fit TRBD2. The sample in question was whole blood, obtained at baseline. The CDR3 loop reads CASSVPLAGAPDTQYF. The CDR3 DNA sequence: TGTGCCAGCAGCGTACCCCTAGCGGGAGCCCCAGATACGCAGTATTTT.